The clone carrying this TCR beta chain appeared many times. Via MiXCR, TCRdb re-called the 5' RACE reads, giving one row per CDR3 protein. The sample lists 55,000 to 75,000 distinct CDR3 sequences, 2% to 2.5% occurring once. This specimen belongs to a study of neurological immune-mediated disorders. Overall study context: There were around 35 multiple sclerosis patients; approximately 31 were relapsing-remitting and 3 were secondary progressive.

V lost 1 base, J lost 4 bases, and 13 bases lay in between. Per germline, CDR1 LGHNA and CDR2 YNFKEQ. This CDR3 spans 15 amino acids. This TCR was sampled from a man in his fifties or sixties with multiple sclerosis. The sequenced sample consisted of PBMCs. The rearrangement uses TRBV4-2 and TRBJ1-1; TRBD1 might be the D (5 bases). The chain's CDR3 is CASSQVVGGGTEAFF. DNA for the CDR3: TGTGCCAGCAGCCAAGTCGTCGGGGGGGGCACTGAAGCTTTCTTT.